These T cell receptor beta chains were read from a single sample in a study of blood T cell repertoires in COVID-19. Profiled with immunoSEQ multiplex PCR; TCRdb holds only in-frame clones, not every one. Of 150,000 to 200,000 clones listed, approximately 83% are singletons. The sequenced material came from peripheral blood. These receptors all stem from a man between 65 and 85 years old who had recovered from COVID-19. Both conserved end residues are part of each CDR3. Each record gives: V gene, J gene, D gene, clone size, CDR3 DNA, CDR3 protein. The D gene is left open where the match is weak. Rows give clone size only sometimes, using once, few, many, or a class for an expanded clone.

v_call: TRBV7-2
j_call: TRBJ2-2
d_call: TRBD2
clone_size: -
cdr3_nt: TGTGCCAGCAGCTCCTACCTAGCGGGAGAAAACACCGGGGAGCTGTTTTTT
cdr3_aa: CASSSYLAGENTGELFF

v_call: TRBV27
j_call: TRBJ2-7
d_call: TRBD1
clone_size: -
cdr3_nt: TGTGCCAGCAGTTTAATGGGACAGGGGGCTAGCGAGCAGTACTTC
cdr3_aa: CASSLMGQGASEQYF

v_call: TRBV27
j_call: TRBJ2-1
d_call: TRBD1
clone_size: -
cdr3_nt: TGTGCCAGCAGTCTATACCGGGACAGGACGAACAATGAGCAGTTCTTC
cdr3_aa: CASSLYRDRTNNEQFF

v_call: TRBV6-2/TRBV6-3
j_call: TRBJ2-3
d_call: TRBD1
clone_size: -
cdr3_nt: TGTGCCAGCACCCCGGACAGGGGGTCCACAGATACGCAGTATTTT
cdr3_aa: CASTPDRGSTDTQYF

v_call: TRBV7-9
j_call: TRBJ2-1
d_call: TRBD2
clone_size: -
cdr3_nt: TGTGCCAGCAGCTCTTCAGGGGCGGGAGGATACAATGAGCAGTTCTTC
cdr3_aa: CASSSSGAGGYNEQFF

v_call: TRBV7-8
j_call: TRBJ2-7
d_call: TRBD2
clone_size: -
cdr3_nt: TGTGCCAGCAGCCCCGGGAGCGGGAGCTCCTACGAGCAGTACTTC
cdr3_aa: CASSPGSGSSYEQYF

v_call: TRBV7-9
j_call: TRBJ2-1
d_call: TRBD2
clone_size: -
cdr3_nt: TGTGCCAGCAGCTTAGCTAGCGGGAGGGACAATGAGCAGTTCTTC
cdr3_aa: CASSLASGRDNEQFF

v_call: TRBV3-1/TRBV3-2
j_call: TRBJ2-5
d_call: -
clone_size: -
cdr3_nt: TGTGCCAGCAGCGCCACTGGCCAAGAGACCCAGTACTTC
cdr3_aa: CASSATGQETQYF

v_call: TRBV14
j_call: TRBJ2-5
d_call: -
clone_size: -
cdr3_nt: TGTGCCAGCAGCCAAGCGAGAACCCAGTACTTC
cdr3_aa: CASSQARTQYF

v_call: TRBV7-9
j_call: TRBJ1-2
d_call: TRBD1
clone_size: once
cdr3_nt: TGTGCCAGCACCCCGACAGGGGGCAACTATGGCTACACCTTC
cdr3_aa: CASTPTGGNYGYTF

v_call: TRBV30
j_call: TRBJ2-2
d_call: -
clone_size: -
cdr3_nt: TGTGCCTGGTGGGACGAACAGGGAACCGGGGAGCTGTTTTTT
cdr3_aa: CAWWDEQGTGELFF

v_call: TRBV7-8
j_call: TRBJ1-5
d_call: -
clone_size: -
cdr3_nt: TGTGCCAGCAGCCAAAACACGAATCAGCCCCAGCATTTT
cdr3_aa: CASSQNTNQPQHF

v_call: TRBV2
j_call: TRBJ1-1
d_call: -
clone_size: -
cdr3_nt: TGTGCCAGCAGTGAGGGAGGGGGAGCTTTCTTT
cdr3_aa: CASSEGGGAFF

v_call: TRBV6-2/TRBV6-3
j_call: TRBJ1-5
d_call: -
clone_size: -
cdr3_nt: TGTGCCAGCAGTTACTCTAAACTTCAGCCCCAGCATTTT
cdr3_aa: CASSYSKLQPQHF

v_call: TRBV12-3/TRBV12-4
j_call: TRBJ1-1
d_call: -
clone_size: -
cdr3_nt: TGTGCCAGCAGTTCGTCGAACACTGAAGCTTTCTTT
cdr3_aa: CASSSSNTEAFF

v_call: TRBV3-1/TRBV3-2
j_call: TRBJ1-2
d_call: -
clone_size: -
cdr3_nt: TGTGCCAGCAGCCAAGATGGGGGGGGTTATGGCTACACCTTC
cdr3_aa: CASSQDGGGYGYTF

v_call: TRBV5-1
j_call: TRBJ2-5
d_call: TRBD2
clone_size: -
cdr3_nt: TGCGCCAGCAGCTTATCCGGGACTAGCGATGAGACCCAGTACTTC
cdr3_aa: CASSLSGTSDETQYF

v_call: TRBV6-5
j_call: TRBJ1-2
d_call: TRBD1
clone_size: -
cdr3_nt: TGTGCCAGCAGTTCTCCGAGACAGGGGGGGGACTATGGCTACACCTTC
cdr3_aa: CASSSPRQGGDYGYTF

v_call: TRBV6-6
j_call: TRBJ1-1
d_call: TRBD1
clone_size: -
cdr3_nt: TGTGCCAGCGGGACAGGGATGACTGAAGCTTTCTTT
cdr3_aa: CASGTGMTEAFF

v_call: TRBV18
j_call: TRBJ1-4
d_call: -
clone_size: -
cdr3_nt: TGTGCCAGCTCCCTACAGGGCCAGGATGAAAAACTGTTTTTT
cdr3_aa: CASSLQGQDEKLFF

v_call: TRBV19
j_call: TRBJ2-5
d_call: -
clone_size: -
cdr3_nt: TGTGCCAGTAGTATCGCGGGGTACCAAGAGACCCAGTACTTC
cdr3_aa: CASSIAGYQETQYF

v_call: TRBV7-2
j_call: TRBJ2-7
d_call: -
clone_size: -
cdr3_nt: TGTGCCAGCAGCTTAGTATCGGGTGAGCAGTACTTC
cdr3_aa: CASSLVSGEQYF

v_call: TRBV6-2/TRBV6-3
j_call: TRBJ2-7
d_call: TRBD1
clone_size: once
cdr3_nt: TGTGCCAGCAGCGGGACAGGAAACTACGAGCAGTACTTC
cdr3_aa: CASSGTGNYEQYF

v_call: TRBV5-6
j_call: TRBJ2-7
d_call: TRBD2
clone_size: -
cdr3_nt: TGTGCCAGCAGCGCCGGACTAGCGGAAACCTACGAGCAGTACTTC
cdr3_aa: CASSAGLAETYEQYF

v_call: TRBV27
j_call: TRBJ2-7
d_call: -
clone_size: -
cdr3_nt: TGTGCCAGCAGTTCACCCGGGACTCCACGGTCCGAGCAGTACTTC
cdr3_aa: CASSSPGTPRSEQYF

v_call: TRBV6-9
j_call: TRBJ2-7
d_call: TRBD1
clone_size: -
cdr3_nt: TGTGCCAGCAGTTTCTGGGGGACAGGGCGAGTCGAGCAGTACTTC
cdr3_aa: CASSFWGTGRVEQYF

v_call: TRBV6-2/TRBV6-3
j_call: TRBJ2-1
d_call: -
clone_size: -
cdr3_nt: TGTGCCAGCACCCCCGGTTGGGGCAGCTCCTACAATGGGCAGTTCTTC
cdr3_aa: CASTPGWGSSYNGQFF

v_call: TRBV6-5
j_call: TRBJ2-5
d_call: -
clone_size: -
cdr3_nt: TGTGCCAGCAGCCAGGGACTGCCCGGGACGACCCAGTACTTC
cdr3_aa: CASSQGLPGTTQYF

v_call: TRBV7-9
j_call: TRBJ2-2
d_call: TRBD2
clone_size: -
cdr3_nt: TGTGCCAGCAGTCCAACTAGCGGGAGTGGGACCGGGGAGCTGTTTTTT
cdr3_aa: CASSPTSGSGTGELFF

v_call: TRBV5-1
j_call: TRBJ2-1
d_call: -
clone_size: -
cdr3_nt: TGCGCCAGCAGCTCGAGTCCCCCACAGGGTAACTCCTACAATGAGCAGTTCTTC
cdr3_aa: CASSSSPPQGNSYNEQFF

v_call: TRBV19
j_call: TRBJ1-1
d_call: -
clone_size: few
cdr3_nt: TGTGCCAGTAGTCTTCCTGGGGGGGCTGGATCCACTGAAGCTTTCTTT
cdr3_aa: CASSLPGGAGSTEAFF

v_call: TRBV2
j_call: TRBJ2-5
d_call: TRBD2
clone_size: -
cdr3_nt: TGTGCCAGTGCCTCCGGGGGGAACCGCCAAGAGACCCAGTACTTC
cdr3_aa: CASASGGNRQETQYF

v_call: TRBV5-1
j_call: TRBJ1-2
d_call: -
clone_size: -
cdr3_nt: TGCGCCAGCAGCTTGGCAGGGATCTCTAACTATGGCTACACCTTC
cdr3_aa: CASSLAGISNYGYTF

v_call: TRBV5-1
j_call: TRBJ1-1
d_call: -
clone_size: -
cdr3_nt: TGCGCCAGCAGCCCGGACAGTTACACTGAAGCTTTCTTT
cdr3_aa: CASSPDSYTEAFF

v_call: TRBV27
j_call: TRBJ2-1
d_call: TRBD1
clone_size: -
cdr3_nt: TGTGCCAGCAGGCAAGGGGGCACCAGGCTGTTCTTC
cdr3_aa: CASRQGGTRLFF

v_call: TRBV4-1
j_call: TRBJ1-1
d_call: -
clone_size: -
cdr3_nt: TGCGCCAGCAGCCATGTAACAGGGAACACTGAAGCTTTCTTT
cdr3_aa: CASSHVTGNTEAFF

v_call: TRBV27
j_call: TRBJ2-2
d_call: -
clone_size: -
cdr3_nt: TGTGCCAGCAGTATTTGGAGAAACACCGGGGAGCTGTTTTTT
cdr3_aa: CASSIWRNTGELFF

v_call: TRBV18
j_call: TRBJ1-1
d_call: -
clone_size: -
cdr3_nt: TGTGCCAGCTCACCAACTCGGGCCGAGGCGGGAGCTTTCTTT
cdr3_aa: CASSPTRAEAGAFF

v_call: TRBV13
j_call: TRBJ2-2
d_call: -
clone_size: -
cdr3_nt: TGTGCCAGCAGCTCCCGTCGTGACACCGGGGAGCTGTTTTTT
cdr3_aa: CASSSRRDTGELFF

v_call: TRBV28
j_call: TRBJ2-1
d_call: TRBD2
clone_size: -
cdr3_nt: TGTGCCAGCAGTTTACCTAGCGGGGGTATCTACAATGAGCAGTTCTTC
cdr3_aa: CASSLPSGGIYNEQFF

v_call: TRBV15
j_call: TRBJ2-4
d_call: -
clone_size: -
cdr3_nt: TGTGCCACCAGCAGAGATTTAACAGGAGGGACCATTCAGTACTTC
cdr3_aa: CATSRDLTGGTIQYF

v_call: TRBV3-1/TRBV3-2
j_call: TRBJ1-1
d_call: TRBD1
clone_size: -
cdr3_nt: TGTGCCAGCAGCCAACATGACAGGGGAGTTGAAGCTTTCTTT
cdr3_aa: CASSQHDRGVEAFF

v_call: TRBV6-5
j_call: TRBJ1-2
d_call: TRBD1
clone_size: few
cdr3_nt: TGTGCCAGCAGTTCCACAGGGGCGGGAGGCTACACCTTC
cdr3_aa: CASSSTGAGGYTF

v_call: TRBV12-5
j_call: TRBJ2-2
d_call: -
clone_size: -
cdr3_nt: TGTGCTAGTGGTTTGGTACCCCTGGTAGTTTTGGCCGGGGAGCTGTTTTTT
cdr3_aa: CASGLVPLVVLAGELFF

v_call: TRBV2
j_call: TRBJ2-7
d_call: TRBD1
clone_size: once
cdr3_nt: TGTGCCAGCAGGCGGGACAGGGGTGAATTCTACGAGCAGTACTTC
cdr3_aa: CASRRDRGEFYEQYF

v_call: TRBV29-1
j_call: TRBJ2-3
d_call: -
clone_size: once
cdr3_nt: TGCAGCGTCATAGGACTGGGCACAGATACGCAGTATTTT
cdr3_aa: CSVIGLGTDTQYF

v_call: TRBV4-2
j_call: TRBJ2-7
d_call: -
clone_size: -
cdr3_nt: TGTGCCAGCAGCACGGACAGTACCTACGAGCAGTACTTC
cdr3_aa: CASSTDSTYEQYF

v_call: TRBV7-6
j_call: TRBJ2-2
d_call: TRBD2
clone_size: -
cdr3_nt: TGTGCCAGCAGCAGACTAGCGGGAGGGAACACCGGGGAGCTGTTTTTT
cdr3_aa: CASSRLAGGNTGELFF

v_call: TRBV3-1/TRBV3-2
j_call: TRBJ1-3
d_call: -
clone_size: -
cdr3_nt: TGTGCCAGCACCTCCCTAGTCGCTTCCTCTGGAAACACCATATATTTT
cdr3_aa: CASTSLVASSGNTIYF

v_call: TRBV14
j_call: TRBJ2-7
d_call: TRBD2
clone_size: -
cdr3_nt: TGTGCCAGCAGCCTCAAACTAGCGGGAGGCTCCTACGAGCAGTACTTC
cdr3_aa: CASSLKLAGGSYEQYF

v_call: TRBV6-6
j_call: TRBJ2-3
d_call: -
clone_size: -
cdr3_nt: TGTGCCAGCAGACTAGCTGATACGCAGTATTTT
cdr3_aa: CASRLADTQYF

v_call: TRBV30
j_call: TRBJ1-2
d_call: -
clone_size: -
cdr3_nt: TGTGCCTGGAGGGCGGGGGAGGACTATGGCTACACCTTC
cdr3_aa: CAWRAGEDYGYTF